This T cell receptor beta chain was identified in a study of T cells in Graves' hyperthyroidism and ophthalmopathy. About the research overall: Blood from the periphery was taken at initial diagnosis, before any treatment.

It was uncontrolled infection, other autoimmune disease, pregnancy or lactation that excluded patients. TCR beta CDR3 regions were amplified from RNA transcripts. The study used the HTBI primer set for a first-round RT-PCR of the TCR CDR3. From the multiplex PCR reads, TCRdb called clonotypes with MiXCR, one entry per CDR3 protein. Of some 650,000 distinct CDR3 sequences in the sample, approximately 16% are singletons; the top ten hold roughly 3.4%. The sequencing sample was made of blood. The receptor's source is a woman between 40 and 55 years old with Graves' ophthalmopathy.

The CDR3 region is CATSWAGLRNEQYF. The CDR3 DNA reads TGTGCCACTAGTTGGGCAGGTTTGAGGAACGAGCAGTACTTC. The rearrangement joins TRBV7-2 to TRBJ2-7; D unresolved. This CDR3 region has 14 residues. Trimming removed 10 bases at V and 5 bases at J, with 21 bases between. Germline CDR1 SGHTA, CDR2 FQGNSA.